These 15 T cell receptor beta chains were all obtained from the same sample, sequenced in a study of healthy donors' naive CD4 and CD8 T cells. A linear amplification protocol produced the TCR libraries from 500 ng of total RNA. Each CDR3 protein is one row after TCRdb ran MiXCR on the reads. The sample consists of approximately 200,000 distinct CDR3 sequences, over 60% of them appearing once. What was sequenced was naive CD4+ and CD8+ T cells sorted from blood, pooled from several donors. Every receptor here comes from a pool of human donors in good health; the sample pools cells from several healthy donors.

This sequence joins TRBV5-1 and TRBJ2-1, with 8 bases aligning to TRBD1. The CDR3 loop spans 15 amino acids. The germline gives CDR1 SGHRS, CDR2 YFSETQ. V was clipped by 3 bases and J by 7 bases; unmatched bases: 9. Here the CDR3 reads CASSSLLTGENEQFF. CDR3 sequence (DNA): TGCGCCAGCAGCTCACTCCTGACAGGGGAAAATGAGCAGTTCTTC.

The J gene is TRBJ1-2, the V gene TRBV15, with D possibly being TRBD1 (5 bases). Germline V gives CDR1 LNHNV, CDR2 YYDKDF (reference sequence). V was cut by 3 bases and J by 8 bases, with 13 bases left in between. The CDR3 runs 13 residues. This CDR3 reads CATSSHGTAGYTF. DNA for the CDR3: TGTGCCACCAGCAGCCACGGGACGGCCGGCTACACCTTC.

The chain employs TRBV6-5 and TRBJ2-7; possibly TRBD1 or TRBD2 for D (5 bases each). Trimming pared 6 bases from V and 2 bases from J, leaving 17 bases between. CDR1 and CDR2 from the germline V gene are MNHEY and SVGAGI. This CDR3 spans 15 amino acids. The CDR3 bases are TGTGCCAGCAGCCCCGGGACGGACGGTACCTACGAGCAGTACTTC. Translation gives CASSPGTDGTYEQYF.

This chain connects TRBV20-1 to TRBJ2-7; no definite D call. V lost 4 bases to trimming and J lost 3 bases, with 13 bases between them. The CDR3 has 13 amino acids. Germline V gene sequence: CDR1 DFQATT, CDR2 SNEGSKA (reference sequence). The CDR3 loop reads CSATTLKNYEQYF. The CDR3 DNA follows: TGCAGTGCTACAACGCTCAAGAACTACGAGCAGTACTTC.

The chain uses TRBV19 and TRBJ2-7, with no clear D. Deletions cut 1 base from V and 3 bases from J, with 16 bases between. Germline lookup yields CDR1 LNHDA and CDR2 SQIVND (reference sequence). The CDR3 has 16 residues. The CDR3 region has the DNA TGTGCCAGTAGTATAGTTCTATTAGGGCAGATCTACGAGCAGTACGTC. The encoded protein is CASSIVLLGQIYEQYV.

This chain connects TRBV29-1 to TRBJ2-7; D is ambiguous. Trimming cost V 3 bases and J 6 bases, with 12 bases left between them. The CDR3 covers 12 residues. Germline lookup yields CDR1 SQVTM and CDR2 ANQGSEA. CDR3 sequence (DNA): TGCAGCGTTGAGTGGTCCTTCGGCGAGCAGTACTTC. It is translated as CSVEWSFGEQYF.

The CDR3 here is CATSRSRGQGPYEQYF. The CDR3 nucleotides are TGTGCCACCAGCAGATCAAGAGGACAGGGGCCTTACGAGCAGTACTTC. The chain combines TRBV15 with TRBJ2-7, with 9 positions matching TRBD1. With V trimmed by 2 bases and J by 4 bases, 9 bases remained unmatched. Germline CDR1 LNHNV, CDR2 YYDKDF (reference sequence). This CDR3 comprises 16 residues.

The CDR3 region has the DNA TGTGCCAGCAGCGAGGATGAGGACGAGCAGTACTTC. Residues: CASSEDEDEQYF. The rearrangement joins TRBV5-6 to TRBJ2-7; the D is unclear. Trimming removed 4 bases at V and 5 bases at J, with 10 bases between. There are 12 residues in the CDR3. Germline CDR1 reads SGHDT; CDR2 reads YYEEEE.

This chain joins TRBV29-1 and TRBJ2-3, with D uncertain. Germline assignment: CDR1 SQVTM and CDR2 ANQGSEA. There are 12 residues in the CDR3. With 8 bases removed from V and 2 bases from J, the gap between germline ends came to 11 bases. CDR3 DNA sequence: TGCAGCCTTCAAAATCCCACAGATACGCAGTATTTT. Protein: CSLQNPTDTQYF.

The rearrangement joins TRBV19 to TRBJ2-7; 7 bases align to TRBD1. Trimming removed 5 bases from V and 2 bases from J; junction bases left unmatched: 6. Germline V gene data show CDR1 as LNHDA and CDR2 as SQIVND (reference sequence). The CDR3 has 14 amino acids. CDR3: CASSVGQGAYEQYF. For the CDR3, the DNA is TGTGCCAGTAGTGTCGGGCAGGGGGCCTACGAGCAGTACTTC. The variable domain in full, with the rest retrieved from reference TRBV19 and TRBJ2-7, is DGGITQSPKYLFRKEGQNVTLSCEQNLNHDAMYWYRQDPGQGLRLIYYSQIVNDFQKGDIAEGYSVSREKKESFPLTVTSAQKNPTAFYLCASSVGQGAYEQYFGPGTRLTVT.

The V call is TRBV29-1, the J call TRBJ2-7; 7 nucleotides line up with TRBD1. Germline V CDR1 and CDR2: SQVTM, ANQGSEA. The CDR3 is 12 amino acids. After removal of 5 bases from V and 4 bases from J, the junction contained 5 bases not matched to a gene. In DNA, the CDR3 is TGCAGCGTTTCACAGGGGCAGTACGAGCAGTACTTC. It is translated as CSVSQGQYEQYF.

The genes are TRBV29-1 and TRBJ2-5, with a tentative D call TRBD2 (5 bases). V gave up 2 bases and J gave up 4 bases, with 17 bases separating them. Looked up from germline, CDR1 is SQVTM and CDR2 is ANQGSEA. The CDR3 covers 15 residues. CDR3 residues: CSVEMRGSIRETQYF. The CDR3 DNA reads TGCAGCGTTGAAATGCGAGGGAGCATTAGAGAGACCCAGTACTTC.

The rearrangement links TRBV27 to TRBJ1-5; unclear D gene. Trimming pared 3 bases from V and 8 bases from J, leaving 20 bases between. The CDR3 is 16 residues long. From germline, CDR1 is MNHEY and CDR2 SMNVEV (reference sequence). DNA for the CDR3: TGTGCCAGCAGTTTTCGGGCGAGGCAGCCGCTTGAGCCCCAGCATTTT. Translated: CASSFRARQPLEPQHF.

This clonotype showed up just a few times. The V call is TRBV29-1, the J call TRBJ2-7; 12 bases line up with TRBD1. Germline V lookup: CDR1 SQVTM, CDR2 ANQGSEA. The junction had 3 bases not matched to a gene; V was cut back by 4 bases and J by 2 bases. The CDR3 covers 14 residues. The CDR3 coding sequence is TGCAGCGTTGGCCGGGACAGGGGGCCCTACGAGCAGTACTTC. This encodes CSVGRDRGPYEQYF.

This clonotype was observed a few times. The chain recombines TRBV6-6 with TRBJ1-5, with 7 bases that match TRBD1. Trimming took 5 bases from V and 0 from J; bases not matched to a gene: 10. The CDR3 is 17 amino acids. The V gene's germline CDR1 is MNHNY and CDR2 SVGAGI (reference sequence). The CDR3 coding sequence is TGTGCCAGCAGTGAACCACAGGGGACGTATAGCAATCAGCCCCAGCATTTT. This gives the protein CASSEPQGTYSNQPQHF.